This T cell receptor beta chain is drawn from a study of T-cell reconstitution after alpha-beta-depleted transplantation in children. CDR3 length equals 13 residues. Germline assignment: CDR1 KGHSH and CDR2 LQKENI. Details on this clonotype: As yet, its antigen is unknown. One end of the junction is discordant with germline, which a read error may explain.

Study results and caveats: Reportedly, alpha-beta T cells present about two months post-transplant originated from several hundred expanded clones of graft origin. T-cell counts and diversity at one year post-transplant came mainly from newly produced T cells. From surviving recipient T cells and thymic progenitors came the high day-60 TCRbeta diversity observed in some patients.

Molecular barcoding with unique molecular identifiers was used for the TCRbeta library. TCRdb reanalysed the PCR reads using MiXCR and keeps one entry per CDR3 protein. The table has more than 300,000 distinct CDR3 sequences, around 15% seen once. This specimen consisted of PBMCs, mostly from graft donor cells, obtained 360 days after TCRalphabeta/CD19-depleted stem cell transplant. The V gene is TRBV18, the J gene TRBJ2-1; D is possibly TRBD1 or TRBD2 (5 bases each). The receptor comes from a male patient aged 2 to 9 who had a stem cell transplant for acute lymphoblastic leukemia, so the T cells may come from the graft donor. The chain's CDR3 is CATSPPGRWEQFF. Written as DNA, the CDR3 is TGTGCCACCTCACCACCGGGGCGATGGGAGCAGTTCTTC.